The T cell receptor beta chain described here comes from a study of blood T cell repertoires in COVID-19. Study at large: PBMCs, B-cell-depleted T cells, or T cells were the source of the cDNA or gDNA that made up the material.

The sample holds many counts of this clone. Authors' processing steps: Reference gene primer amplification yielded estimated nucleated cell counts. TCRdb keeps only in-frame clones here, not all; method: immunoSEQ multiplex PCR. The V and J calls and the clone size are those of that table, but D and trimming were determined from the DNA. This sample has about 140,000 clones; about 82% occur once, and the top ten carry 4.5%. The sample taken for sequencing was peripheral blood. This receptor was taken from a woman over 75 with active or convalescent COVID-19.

The CDR3 region is CASSPTSPSYEQYF. CDR3 in DNA: TGTGCCAGCAGCCCTACTAGCCCCTCCTACGAGCAGTACTTC. The chain employs TRBV7-2 and TRBJ2-7; maybe TRBD2 (6 bases). This CDR3 has 14 amino acids. Germline CDR1 is SGHTA and CDR2 is FQGNSA. Deletions cut 5 bases from V and 0 bases from J, with 11 bases between.